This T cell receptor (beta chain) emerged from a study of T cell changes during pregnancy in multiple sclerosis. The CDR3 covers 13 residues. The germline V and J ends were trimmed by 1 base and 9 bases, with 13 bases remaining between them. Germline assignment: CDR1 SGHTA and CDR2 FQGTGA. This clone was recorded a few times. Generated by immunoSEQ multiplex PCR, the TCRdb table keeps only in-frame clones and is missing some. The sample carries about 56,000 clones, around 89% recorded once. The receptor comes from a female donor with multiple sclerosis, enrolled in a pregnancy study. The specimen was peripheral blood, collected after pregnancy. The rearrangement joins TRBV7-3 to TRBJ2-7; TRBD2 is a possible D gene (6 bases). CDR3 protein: CASSLRARGMQYF. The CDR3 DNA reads TGTGCCAGCAGCTTAAGGGCCCGGGGGATGCAGTACTTC.